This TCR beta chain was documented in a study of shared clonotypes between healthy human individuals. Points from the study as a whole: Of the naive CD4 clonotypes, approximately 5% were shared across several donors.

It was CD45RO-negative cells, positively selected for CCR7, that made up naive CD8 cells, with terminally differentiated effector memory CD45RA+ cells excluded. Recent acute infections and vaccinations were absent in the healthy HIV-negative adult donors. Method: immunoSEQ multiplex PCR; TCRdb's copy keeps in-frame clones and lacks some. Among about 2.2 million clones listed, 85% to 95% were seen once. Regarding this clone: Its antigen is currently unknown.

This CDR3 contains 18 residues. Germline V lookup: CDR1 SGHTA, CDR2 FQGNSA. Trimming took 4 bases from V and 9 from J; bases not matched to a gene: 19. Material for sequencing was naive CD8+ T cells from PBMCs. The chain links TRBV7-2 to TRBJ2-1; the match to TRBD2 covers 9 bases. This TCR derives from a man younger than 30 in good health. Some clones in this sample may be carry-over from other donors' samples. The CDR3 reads CASSWDYASGIRQGEQFF. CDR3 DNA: TGTGCCAGCAGCTGGGACTATGCTAGCGGGATCCGACAAGGTGAGCAGTTCTTC.